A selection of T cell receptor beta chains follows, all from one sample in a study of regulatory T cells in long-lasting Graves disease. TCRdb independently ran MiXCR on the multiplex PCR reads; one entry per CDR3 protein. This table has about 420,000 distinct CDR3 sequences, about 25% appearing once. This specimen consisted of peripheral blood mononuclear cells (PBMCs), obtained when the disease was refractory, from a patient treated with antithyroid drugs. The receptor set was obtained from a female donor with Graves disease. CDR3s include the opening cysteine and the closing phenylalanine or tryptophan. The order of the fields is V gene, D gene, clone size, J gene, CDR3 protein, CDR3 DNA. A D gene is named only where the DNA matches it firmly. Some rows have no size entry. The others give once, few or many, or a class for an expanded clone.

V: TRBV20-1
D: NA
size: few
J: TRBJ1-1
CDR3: CSARKQEIGTEAFF
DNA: TGCAGTGCTAGAAAACAGGAGATCGGCACTGAAGCTTTCTTT

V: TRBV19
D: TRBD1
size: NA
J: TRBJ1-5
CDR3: CASSMGTGANQPQHF
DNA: TGTGCCAGTAGTATGGGGACAGGAGCCAATCAGCCCCAGCATTTT

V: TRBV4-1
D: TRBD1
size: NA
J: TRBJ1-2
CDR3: CASSHPPTGIDGYTF
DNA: TGCGCCAGCAGCCACCCTCCGACAGGGATCGATGGCTACACCTTC

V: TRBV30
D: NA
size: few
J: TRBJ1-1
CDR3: CAWSPPAGQANTEAFF
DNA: TGTGCCTGGAGTCCCCCGGCGGGACAAGCAAACACTGAAGCTTTCTTT

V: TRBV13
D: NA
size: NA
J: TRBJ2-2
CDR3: CAFESRLNTGELFF
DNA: TGTGCCTTCGAGTCCAGGTTGAACACCGGGGAGCTGTTTTTT

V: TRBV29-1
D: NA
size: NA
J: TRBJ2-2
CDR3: CSVASAGELFF
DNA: TGCAGCGTTGCTAGCGCCGGGGAGCTGTTTTTT

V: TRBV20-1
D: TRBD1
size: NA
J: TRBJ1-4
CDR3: CSATDREGEKLFF
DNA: TGCAGTGCCACGGACAGGGAGGGTGAAAAACTGTTTTTT

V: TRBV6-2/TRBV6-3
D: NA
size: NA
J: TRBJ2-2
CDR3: CASSYSGGELFF
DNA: TGTGCCAGCAGTTACTCGGGCGGGGAGCTGTTTTTT

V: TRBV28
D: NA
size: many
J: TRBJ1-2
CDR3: CASSPTQTRLFYGYTF
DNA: TGTGCCAGCAGTCCGACCCAGACAAGACTCTTCTATGGCTACACCTTC

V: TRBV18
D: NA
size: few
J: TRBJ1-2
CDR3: CASSTDGSTNYGYTF
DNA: TGTGCCAGCTCGACGGACGGATCTACTAACTATGGCTACACCTTC

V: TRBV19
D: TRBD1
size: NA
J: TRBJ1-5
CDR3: CASSGGQGHLPQHF
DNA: TGTGCCAGTAGCGGGGGACAGGGGCATCTGCCCCAGCATTTT

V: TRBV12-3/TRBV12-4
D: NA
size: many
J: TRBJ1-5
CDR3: CASRVDSSAQPQHF
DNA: TGTGCCAGCAGAGTAGACAGTTCGGCTCAGCCCCAGCATTTT

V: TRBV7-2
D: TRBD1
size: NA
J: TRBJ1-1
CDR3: CASSLGSGGMAEAFF
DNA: TGTGCCAGCAGCTTAGGGTCAGGGGGTATGGCTGAAGCTTTCTTT

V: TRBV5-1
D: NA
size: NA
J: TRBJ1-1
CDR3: CASKSREDTEAFF
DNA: TGCGCCAGCAAATCCCGGGAGGACACTGAAGCTTTCTTT

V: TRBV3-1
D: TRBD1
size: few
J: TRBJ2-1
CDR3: CASSRGQVSYNEQFF
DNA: TGTGCCAGCAGCCGCGGACAGGTCAGTTACAATGAGCAGTTCTTC

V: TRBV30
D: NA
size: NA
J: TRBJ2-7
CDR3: CAWSRGQGNDEQYF
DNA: TGTGCCTGGAGTCGTGGGCAGGGAAACGACGAGCAGTACTTC

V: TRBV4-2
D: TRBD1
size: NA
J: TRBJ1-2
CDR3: CASSSRDRVFGAYGYTF
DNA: TGTGCCAGCAGCTCCCGGGACAGGGTTTTCGGGGCCTATGGCTACACCTTC

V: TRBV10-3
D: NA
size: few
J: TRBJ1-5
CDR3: CAISEVGENSNQPQHF
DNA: TGTGCCATCAGTGAGGTCGGTGAAAATAGCAATCAGCCCCAGCATTTT

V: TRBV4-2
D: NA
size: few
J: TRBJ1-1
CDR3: CASSHPGDPTEAFF
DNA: TGTGCCAGCAGCCATCCAGGGGATCCCACTGAAGCTTTCTTT

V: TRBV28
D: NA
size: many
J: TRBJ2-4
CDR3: CASSKMDKNIQYF
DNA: TGTGCCAGCAGCAAGATGGACAAAAACATTCAGTACTTC

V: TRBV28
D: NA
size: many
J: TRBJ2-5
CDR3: CASSSFMTDQETQYF
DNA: TGTGCCAGCAGTTCATTTATGACAGATCAAGAGACCCAGTACTTC

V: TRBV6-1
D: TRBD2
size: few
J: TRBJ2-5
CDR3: CASSRLAGGLRQETQYF
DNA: TGTGCCAGCAGTCGACTAGCGGGAGGCCTCCGCCAAGAGACCCAGTACTTC

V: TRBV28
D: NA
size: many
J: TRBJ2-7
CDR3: CASSRRVGEQYF
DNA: TGTGCCAGCAGTCGGAGGGTCGGCGAGCAGTACTTC

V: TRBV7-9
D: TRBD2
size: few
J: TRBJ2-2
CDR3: CASSRTSGSRVNTGELFF
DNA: TGTGCCAGCAGTCGGACTAGCGGGAGTAGGGTGAACACCGGGGAGCTGTTTTTT

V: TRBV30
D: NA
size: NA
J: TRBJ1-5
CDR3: CAWSVQSGVNQPQHF
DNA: TGTGCCTGGAGTGTACAATCAGGGGTCAATCAGCCCCAGCATTTT

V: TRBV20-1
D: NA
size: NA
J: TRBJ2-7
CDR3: CSVPGYYEQYF
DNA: TGCAGTGTACCGGGATATTACGAGCAGTACTTC

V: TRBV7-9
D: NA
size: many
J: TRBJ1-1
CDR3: CASSLGAANTEAFF
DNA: TGTGCCAGCAGCTTAGGGGCAGCTAACACTGAAGCTTTCTTT

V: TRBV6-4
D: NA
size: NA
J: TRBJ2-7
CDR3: CASSYRSYEQYF
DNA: TGTGCCAGCAGTTACCGGAGCTACGAGCAGTACTTC

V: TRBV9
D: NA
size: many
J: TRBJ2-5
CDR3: CASSVSGVGQETQYF
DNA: TGTGCCAGCAGCGTGTCGGGAGTGGGTCAAGAGACCCAGTACTTC

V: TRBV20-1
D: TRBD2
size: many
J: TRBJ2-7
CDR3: CSARDSAGTSGRAYEQYF
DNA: TGCAGTGCTAGAGACTCCGCCGGGACTAGCGGGAGGGCCTACGAGCAGTACTTC

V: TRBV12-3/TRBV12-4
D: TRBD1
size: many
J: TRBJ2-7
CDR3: CASRGTASYEQYF
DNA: TGTGCCAGCAGGGGGACAGCGTCCTACGAGCAGTACTTC